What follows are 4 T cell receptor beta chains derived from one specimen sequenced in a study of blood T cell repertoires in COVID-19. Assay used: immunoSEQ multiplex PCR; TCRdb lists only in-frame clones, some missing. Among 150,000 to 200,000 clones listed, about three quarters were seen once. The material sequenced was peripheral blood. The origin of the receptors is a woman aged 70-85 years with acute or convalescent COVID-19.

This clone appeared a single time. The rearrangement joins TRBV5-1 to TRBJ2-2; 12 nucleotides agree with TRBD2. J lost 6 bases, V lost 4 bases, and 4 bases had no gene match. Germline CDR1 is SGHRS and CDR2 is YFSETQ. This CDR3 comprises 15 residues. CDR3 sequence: CASSVPSGRAGELFF. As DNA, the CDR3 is TGCGCCAGCAGCGTACCTAGCGGGAGGGCCGGGGAGCTGTTTTTT.

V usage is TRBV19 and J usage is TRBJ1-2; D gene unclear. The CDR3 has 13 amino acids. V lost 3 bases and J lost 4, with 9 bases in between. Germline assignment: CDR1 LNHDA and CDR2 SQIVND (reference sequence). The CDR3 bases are TGTGCCAGTAGTATCTCAGCAGGCTATGGCTACACCTTC. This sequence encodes CASSISAGYGYTF.

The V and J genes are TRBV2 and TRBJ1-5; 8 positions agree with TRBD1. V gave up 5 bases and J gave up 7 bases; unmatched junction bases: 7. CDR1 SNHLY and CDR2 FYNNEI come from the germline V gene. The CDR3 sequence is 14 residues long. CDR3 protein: CASSSSGGTQPQHF. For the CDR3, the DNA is TGTGCCAGCAGTAGCTCAGGGGGCACGCAGCCCCAGCATTTT.

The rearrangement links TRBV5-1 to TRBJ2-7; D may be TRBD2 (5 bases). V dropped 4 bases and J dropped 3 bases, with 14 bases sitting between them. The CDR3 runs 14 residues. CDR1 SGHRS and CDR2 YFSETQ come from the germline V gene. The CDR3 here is CASSPDGINYEQYF. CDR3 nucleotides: TGCGCCAGCAGCCCCGACGGGATAAACTACGAGCAGTACTTC.